Presented here are 27 T cell receptor beta chains from one specimen sequenced in a study of early T cells in non-severe SARS-CoV-2 infection. TCRdb independently ran MiXCR on the 5' RACE reads; one entry per CDR3 protein. The sample holds about 49,000 distinct CDR3 sequences, around 12% seen once. The sequences come from whole blood, collected at baseline. The receptor set was obtained from an adult who was a healthcare worker with PCR-confirmed SARS-CoV-2 infection or an uninfected control (not recorded which).

This chain connects TRBV7-2 to TRBJ2-7; TRBD1 matches 8 bases. This CDR3 spans 13 amino acids. V dropped 8 bases and J dropped 4; count of bases not matched to a gene: 7. The V gene's germline CDR1 is SGHTA and CDR2 FQGNSA. The CDR3 loop is CASAQGASYEQYF. Written as DNA, the CDR3 is TGTGCCAGCGCCCAGGGGGCGTCTTACGAGCAGTACTTC.

The chain employs TRBV3-1 and TRBJ2-2, with TRBD2 matching 8 bases. Germline CDR1 is LGHDT and CDR2 is YNNKEL (reference sequence). The trim removed 2 bases at V and 7 bases at J, leaving 12 bases unmatched. CDR3 length: 17 amino acids. The CDR3 protein is CASSQSSGSGYDGELFF. Here the CDR3 DNA reads TGTGCCAGCAGCCAATCAAGCGGGAGTGGGTATGACGGGGAGCTGTTTTTT.

This clonotype was seen a few times. The V gene is TRBV28, the J gene TRBJ2-3, with D tentatively TRBD1 (6 bases). CDR1 and CDR2 (germline): MDHEN, SYDVKM. This CDR3 has 15 amino acids. V lost 3 bases and J 6 bases, leaving 16 bases between the germline ends. CDR3: CASSFIRAGGDTQYF. CDR3 in DNA: TGTGCCAGCAGTTTCATCCGGGCTGGGGGCGATACGCAGTATTTT.

This clonotype was observed a handful of times. V usage is TRBV18 and J usage is TRBJ1-1, with a tentative D call TRBD1 (5 bases). The CDR3 contains 16 residues. Trimming left V 4 bases short and J 0 bases short, with 15 bases between. Germline V gene lookup returns CDR1 KGHSH and CDR2 LQKENI. The CDR3 nucleotides are TGTGCCAGCTCACGTAGCTACAGGTCTATGAACACTGAAGCTTTCTTT. Translating gives CASSRSYRSMNTEAFF. The full variable domain, its missing parts supplied by reference TRBV18 and TRBJ1-1, is NAGVMQNPRHLVRRRGQEARLRCSPMKGHSHVYWYRQLPEEGLKFMVYLQKENIIDESGMPKERFSAEFPKEGPSILRIQQVVRGDSAAYFCASSRSYRSMNTEAFFGQGTRLTVV.

V and J are TRBV28 and TRBJ2-7, with 13 bases matching TRBD2. There are 16 residues in the CDR3. After removal of 5 bases from V and 4 bases from J, the junction contained 8 bases not matched to a gene. Germline-derived CDR1 and CDR2 are MDHEN and SYDVKM. This CDR3 reads CASSIWTSGRKYEQYF. The DNA of the CDR3 is TGTGCCAGCAGTATCTGGACTAGCGGGAGAAAGTACGAGCAGTACTTC. Drawing the rest from reference TRBV28 and TRBJ2-7, the complete variable domain is DVKVTQSSRYLVKRTGEKVFLECVQDMDHENMFWYRQDPGLGLRLIYFSYDVKMKEKGDIPEGYSVSREKKERFSLILESASTNQTSMYLCASSIWTSGRKYEQYFGPGTRLTVT.

The chain carries TRBV27 and TRBJ2-3; TRBD2 aligns across 9 bases. The junction had 6 bases not matched to a gene; V was cut back by 5 bases and J by 0 bases. The CDR3 contains 16 residues. Per the germline V gene, CDR1 is MNHEY and CDR2 is SMNVEV (reference sequence). This CDR3 is CASSTLTSGSTDTQYF. In DNA, the CDR3 is TGTGCCAGCAGTACCCTGACTAGCGGAAGCACAGATACGCAGTATTTT.

The CDR3 region has the DNA TGTGCCAGCAGTCCCCTTGTGTCCCGCCTTAATGAGCAGTTCTTC. Translation gives CASSPLVSRLNEQFF. This chain joins TRBV28 and TRBJ2-1, with D uncertain. Per germline, CDR1 MDHEN and CDR2 SYDVKM. Trimming stripped 5 bases from V and 7 bases from J, with 18 bases between. The CDR3 contains 15 residues.

This chain uses TRBV7-9 with TRBJ1-1; possibly TRBD1 for D (5 bases). Germline CDR1 and CDR2: SEHNR and FQNEAQ (reference sequence). This CDR3 contains 14 residues. The V end lost 4 bases, the J end lost 0 bases, and 9 bases lay between the germline ends. The CDR3 coding sequence is TGTGCCAGCAGCTCGGACACTCTGAACACTGAAGCTTTCTTT. It yields the protein CASSSDTLNTEAFF.

This clonotype was recorded a few times. The CDR3 DNA reads as TGTGCCAGCAGCTCAATGACAGTTACAGATACGCAGTATTTT. Its protein is CASSSMTVTDTQYF. The chain employs TRBV11-3 and TRBJ2-3; the D gene is possibly TRBD1 (5 bases). Germline V gives CDR1 SGHNT, CDR2 YENEEA. Trimming removed 4 bases at V and 3 bases at J, with 11 bases between. CDR3 length: 14 amino acids.

In this sample, this clonotype turned up many times. The CDR3 protein is CASSSRQGFWETEAFF. DNA for the CDR3: TGTGCCAGCAGCAGCAGACAGGGCTTTTGGGAGACTGAAGCTTTCTTT. The chain combines TRBV12-3 or TRBV12-4 with TRBJ1-1; 7 positions match TRBD1. The V gene end was trimmed by 6 bases and the J gene end by 5 bases; junction bases not matched to a gene: 15. The length of the CDR3 is 16 residues.

This clonotype has only a few counts. The V call is TRBV28, the J call TRBJ1-1, with D possibly matching TRBD1 (5 bases). In germline, CDR1 is MDHEN, CDR2 SYDVKM. The CDR3 is 14 amino acids. With 8 bases removed from V and 0 bases from J, the gap between germline ends came to 13 bases. In nucleotides, the CDR3 is TGTGCCAGCGTTTTGGGGGGGTTGAACACTGAAGCTTTCTTT. The encoded protein is CASVLGGLNTEAFF.

The table lists this clonotype with a few counts. The chain is built from TRBV11-2 and TRBJ2-1; a possible D gene is TRBD2 (6 bases). The CDR3 loop spans 16 amino acids. Trimming left V 5 bases short and J 5 bases short, with 19 bases between. Per germline, CDR1 SGHAT and CDR2 FQNNGV. The CDR3 DNA is TGTGCCAGCAGCCCCCGCCCTAGCGTCTACGACAATGAGCAGTTCTTC. As protein: CASSPRPSVYDNEQFF.

The chain couples TRBV20-1 to TRBJ2-7; 7 bases align to TRBD2. Germline V CDR1 and CDR2: DFQATT, SNEGSKA (reference sequence). This CDR3 comprises 14 residues. The trim removed 5 bases at V and 5 bases at J, leaving 12 bases unmatched. The CDR3: CSAGAGAGVHEQYF. The CDR3 bases are TGCAGTGCTGGCGCCGGGGCGGGAGTCCACGAGCAGTACTTC.

This clonotype was counted at least ten times. The chain carries TRBV19 and TRBJ2-1, with D possibly called TRBD1 or TRBD2 (5 bases each). Germline lookup yields CDR1 LNHDA and CDR2 SQIVND (reference sequence). V was shortened by 3 bases and J by 2 bases, with 11 bases between the two germline ends. The CDR3 has 15 residues. The CDR3 DNA reads as TGTGCCAGTAGTATCGTAACGGGGCCCTACAATGAGCAGTTCTTC. It encodes CASSIVTGPYNEQFF.

This clonotype was seen a handful of times. V and J are TRBV28 and TRBJ2-1; 9 bases match TRBD2. This CDR3 is 16 amino acids long. J lost 3 bases, V lost 5 bases, and 8 bases had no gene match. Germline V CDR1 and CDR2: MDHEN, SYDVKM. The CDR3 DNA reads TGTGCCAGCAGTCCGGTAGCGGGAGAGTTCTACAATGAGCAGTTCTTC. This translates into CASSPVAGEFYNEQFF.

This clonotype has only a few counts. This rearrangement joins TRBV28 to TRBJ1-2; unclear D gene. The CDR3 spans 14 residues. Germline loops: CDR1 MDHEN, CDR2 SYDVKM. Trimming stripped 7 bases from V and 3 bases from J, with 15 bases between. The CDR3 coding sequence is TGTGCCAGCAACCGACCGACACAAGACTATGGCTACACCTTC. Protein sequence: CASNRPTQDYGYTF.

The count of this clonotype is one. The CDR3 DNA follows: TGTGCCAGCAGTCCGAAGGGGACAGGCCGCTCCTACGAGCAGTACTTC. This translates into CASSPKGTGRSYEQYF. The chain couples TRBV28 to TRBJ2-7; 8 bases line up with TRBD1. V gave up 5 bases and J gave up 0 bases; unmatched junction bases: 9. The CDR3 has 16 residues. The germline gives CDR1 MDHEN, CDR2 SYDVKM. The full variable domain, rest sourced from reference TRBV28 and TRBJ2-7, is DVKVTQSSRYLVKRTGEKVFLECVQDMDHENMFWYRQDPGLGLRLIYFSYDVKMKEKGDIPEGYSVSREKKERFSLILESASTNQTSMYLCASSPKGTGRSYEQYFGPGTRLTVT.

The chain has TRBV28 and TRBJ2-5; D is perhaps TRBD1 (5 bases). Trimming stripped 6 bases from V and 4 bases from J, with 15 bases between. The CDR3 contains 14 residues. Per the germline V gene, CDR1 is MDHEN and CDR2 is SYDVKM. CDR3 loop: CASSLTGLRETQYF. The CDR3 DNA reads as TGTGCCAGCAGCCTTACAGGCCTTCGAGAGACCCAGTACTTC.

Ten or more counts support this clonotype. This sequence joins TRBV29-1 and TRBJ1-1; the D gene is possibly TRBD1 (5 bases). This CDR3 contains 12 residues. V lost 2 bases and J lost 5, with 9 bases in between. Germline values: CDR1 SQVTM, CDR2 ANQGSEA. CDR3 in DNA: TGCAGCGTTGAATGGGGCCAGACTGAAGCTTTCTTT. Protein product: CSVEWGQTEAFF.

This chain connects TRBV27 to TRBJ2-7, with 11 bases fitting TRBD2. V lost 5 bases and J lost 3; bases outside the gene matches: 9. The CDR3 extends over 16 amino acids. Germline CDR1 and CDR2: MNHEY and SMNVEV (reference sequence). CDR3 sequence: CASSDISGRAFYEQYF. Written as DNA, the CDR3 is TGTGCCAGCAGTGACATTAGCGGGAGGGCCTTCTACGAGCAGTACTTC.

This clonotype has more than one count but fewer than ten. CDR3 residues: CASSFGNNEQFF. CDR3 DNA sequence: TGTGCCAGCAGTTTCGGCAACAATGAGCAGTTCTTC. The chain links TRBV12-3 or TRBV12-4 to TRBJ2-1; D remains unclear. Trimming pared 3 bases from V and 5 bases from J, leaving 5 bases between. This CDR3 has 12 amino acids.

This clonotype came up a few times. V is TRBV7-2 and J is TRBJ2-3, with D possibly being TRBD1 or TRBD2 (5 bases each). CDR3 length: 15 amino acids. Looked up from germline, CDR1 is SGHTA and CDR2 is FQGNSA. V lost 2 bases and J 3 bases, leaving 12 bases between the germline ends. Here the CDR3 DNA reads TGTGCCAGCAGCTTACGGGGCCCAGCAACAGATACGCAGTATTTT. It translates to CASSLRGPATDTQYF.

The sample holds a few counts of this clonotype. DNA for the CDR3: TGTGCCAGCAGCTTAGCGACAGGACGAAACACTGAAGCTTTCTTT. It yields the protein CASSLATGRNTEAFF. The chain links TRBV7-2 to TRBJ1-1; possibly TRBD1 for D (6 bases). CDR1 and CDR2 from the germline V gene are SGHTA and FQGNSA. V was trimmed by 0 bases and J by 2 bases, leaving 10 bases between them. The CDR3 covers 15 residues.

The rearrangement uses TRBV20-1 and TRBJ2-3; D unresolved. The CDR3 consists of 14 residues. Trimming took off 5 bases at V and 0 bases at J, with 12 bases between the two ends. The germline gives CDR1 DFQATT, CDR2 SNEGSKA (reference sequence). The CDR3 is CSAPESTSTDTQYF. In DNA, the CDR3 is TGCAGTGCTCCTGAGAGTACCAGCACAGATACGCAGTATTTT.

This clonotype occurred a few times. J is TRBJ2-7 and V is TRBV7-8, with TRBD2 matching 8 bases. Germline-derived CDR1 and CDR2 are SGHVS and FQNEAQ. The ends lost 3 bases at V and 0 bases at J; junction bases unmatched: 4. CDR3 size: 15 residues. The CDR3, as DNA: TGTGCCAGCAGCTTGAAGCGGGGGACCTCCTACGAGCAGTACTTC. It translates to CASSLKRGTSYEQYF.

This clonotype was counted many times. This chain joins TRBV5-1 and TRBJ2-2, with 7 bases that match TRBD2. Germline CDR1 is SGHRS and CDR2 is YFSETQ. J was trimmed by 5 bases and V by 0 bases; bases with no gene match: 4. The CDR3 runs to 15 residues. CDR3 bases: TGCGCCAGCAGCTTGGGATCTAGCGGTACCGGGGAGCTGTTTTTT. Its protein is CASSLGSSGTGELFF.

This clonotype was seen repeatedly, ten times or more. The rearrangement uses TRBV14 and TRBJ1-6; D is unclear. The V and J ends lost 4 bases and 4 bases respectively, with 5 bases between them. The CDR3 length is 13 residues. CDR1 and CDR2 (germline): SGHDN, FVKESK. CDR3 sequence (DNA): TGTGCCAGCAGCCGGCAGTATAATTCACCCCTCCACTTT. Translating gives CASSRQYNSPLHF.